These 32 T cell receptor beta chains share one sample of origin, sequenced in a study of response to subunit inactivated influenza vaccine. MiXCR was run by TCRdb on the RT-PCR reads, yielding one entry per CDR3 protein. Among about 170,000 distinct CDR3 sequences listed, about 11% were seen once. Material: CD8+ T cells sorted from PBMCs, obtained around 2 years after vaccination. All receptors come from a man aged 45-69 years who received an inactivated influenza vaccine.

This clonotype was counted a few times. The chain employs TRBV12-3 or TRBV12-4 and TRBJ2-7; perhaps TRBD1 as D (5 bases). The CDR3 extends over 14 amino acids. Deletions cut 3 bases from V and 2 bases from J, with 11 bases between. CDR3 sequence (DNA): TGTGCCAGCAGTTTGGGGCAAAATACCTACGAGCAGTACTTC. Translating it yields CASSLGQNTYEQYF.

Ten or more counts support this clonotype. This chain uses TRBV6-1 with TRBJ1-2; 8 nucleotides match TRBD1. The CDR3 consists of 13 residues. Per the germline V gene, CDR1 is MNHNS and CDR2 is SASEGT. The J segment lost 4 bases and the V segment lost 4 bases, leaving 2 bases of the junction unmatched. CDR3 sequence reads: CASSGQGSYGYTF. DNA of the CDR3: TGTGCCAGCAGTGGACAGGGGAGCTATGGCTACACCTTC.

This clonotype was seen ten or more times. CDR3 residues: CASSQGLNQPQHF. Written as DNA, the CDR3 is TGCGCCAGCAGCCAAGGGTTGAATCAGCCCCAGCATTTT. The chain joins TRBV4-1 to TRBJ1-5; D unclear. Germline lookup yields CDR1 MGHRA and CDR2 YSYEKL. CDR3 length: 13 residues. V lost 1 base, J lost 4 bases, and 5 bases lay in between.

This clonotype was picked up a small number of times. This chain connects TRBV20-1 to TRBJ2-3, with 14 bases matching TRBD2. After removal of 7 bases from V and 6 bases from J, the junction contained 6 bases not matched to a gene. The CDR3 has 14 residues. CDR1 is DFQATT, CDR2 SNEGSKA, per germline (reference sequence). CDR3 DNA: TGCAGTGTCGAGGGACTAGCGGGGGTGGATACGCAGTATTTT. It specifies CSVEGLAGVDTQYF.

In this sample, this clonotype turned up a few times. The J gene is TRBJ1-1, the V gene TRBV27, with D tentatively TRBD1 (6 bases). Germline V gene sequence: CDR1 MNHEY, CDR2 SMNVEV (reference sequence). The CDR3 is 13 residues long. V lost 5 bases and J 11 bases, leaving 18 bases between the germline ends. The DNA of the CDR3 is TGTGCCAGCAGTCCTATCGGGACACAGGATGCTTTCTTT. It yields the protein CASSPIGTQDAFF.

This clonotype came up a few times. V usage is TRBV7-2 and J usage is TRBJ2-7, with D possibly matching TRBD2 (7 bases). This CDR3 has 14 residues. Germline CDR1 is SGHTA and CDR2 is FQGNSA. V lost 2 bases and J lost 7, with 15 bases in between. CDR3 region: CASSLWGGPEEQYF. CDR3 bases: TGTGCCAGCAGCTTATGGGGGGGGCCGGAGGAGCAGTACTTC.

CDR3 in amino acids: CATSGGSGGSYEQYF. The DNA of the CDR3 is TGTGCCACCAGTGGCGGGTCAGGGGGGTCCTACGAGCAGTACTTC. The chain employs TRBV24-1 and TRBJ2-7; D might be TRBD1 (7 bases). Germline CDR1 is KGHDR and CDR2 is SFDVKD. The CDR3 spans 15 residues. V dropped 5 bases and J dropped 1 base, with 14 bases sitting between them.

This chain uses TRBV7-9 with TRBJ2-3; D call uncertain. Trimming took 5 bases from V and 3 from J, leaving 9 bases between them. Germline V gives CDR1 SEHNR, CDR2 FQNEAQ (reference sequence). The CDR3 contains 13 residues. CDR3 sequence: CASSGTTTDTQYF. In nucleotides, the CDR3 is TGTGCCAGCAGCGGAACAACGACAGATACGCAGTATTTT.

The table lists this clonotype with many counts. The genes are TRBV6-2 or TRBV6-3 and TRBJ2-7; no clear D gene. V was cut by 4 bases and J by 0 bases, with 10 bases left in between. The germline V gene has CDR1 MNHEY and CDR2 SVGEGT. This CDR3 is 14 amino acids long. DNA for the CDR3: TGTGCCAGCAGTTTGACACTGAGCTCCTACGAGCAGTACTTC. Residues: CASSLTLSSYEQYF.

This sequence joins TRBV7-9 and TRBJ2-7; D might be TRBD1 (6 bases). V dropped 2 bases and J dropped 1 base, with 15 bases sitting between them. CDR3 size: 16 residues. Germline loops: CDR1 SEHNR, CDR2 FQNEAQ (reference sequence). This chain's CDR3 is CASSLSIGQNSYEQYF. CDR3 DNA: TGTGCCAGCAGCTTATCAATAGGACAGAATTCCTACGAGCAGTACTTC.

This clonotype came up many times. V gene TRBV12-3 or TRBV12-4 combines with J gene TRBJ2-1, with 9 bases matching TRBD2. This CDR3 has 16 residues. J was trimmed by 8 bases and V by 5 bases; bases with no gene match: 13. In DNA, the CDR3 is TGTGCCAGCAGTACCTTAGCGGGAGTCCCCCAGGATGAGCAGTTCTTC. This encodes CASSTLAGVPQDEQFF.

The chain combines TRBV7-3 with TRBJ2-1; D is unresolved. The CDR3 spans 13 residues. CDR1 and CDR2 from the germline V gene are SGHTA and FQGTGA. The V end was cut by 1 base, the J end by 7 bases, with 8 bases between. Here the CDR3 reads CASSLNRLNEQFF. The CDR3 DNA reads TGTGCCAGCAGCTTAAATCGGCTGAATGAGCAGTTCTTC.

The gene calls are TRBV9 and TRBJ2-7; D tentatively fits TRBD1 or TRBD2 (5 bases each). Germline V gives CDR1 SGDLS, CDR2 YYNGEE. This CDR3 is 15 amino acids long. Trimming stripped 0 bases from V and 0 bases from J, with 10 bases between. The DNA for the CDR3 is TGTGCCAGCAGCGTAGGGGACGGGATCTCCTACGAGCAGTACTTC. It yields the protein CASSVGDGISYEQYF.

This clonotype was seen a handful of times. The rearrangement joins TRBV6-1 to TRBJ1-2, with D perhaps TRBD1 (6 bases). The germline CDR1 and CDR2 sequences are MNHNS and SASEGT. V was shortened by 4 bases and J by 2 bases, with 8 bases between the two germline ends. The CDR3 has 13 residues. The CDR3 bases are TGTGCCAGCAGTGGGGACACAAACTATGGCTACACCTTC. It translates to CASSGDTNYGYTF.

The gene calls are TRBV6-2 or TRBV6-3 and TRBJ2-2; no clear D. Per germline, CDR1 MNHEY and CDR2 SVGEGT. Trimming stripped 6 bases from V and 4 bases from J, with 15 bases between. The CDR3 is 15 residues long. The CDR3 nucleotides are TGTGCCAGCAGCCCTCCGTCCACTTTCACCGGGGAGCTGTTTTTT. Translated: CASSPPSTFTGELFF.

V is TRBV28 and J is TRBJ2-1; D unresolved. CDR3 size: 12 residues. Germline V lookup: CDR1 MDHEN, CDR2 SYDVKM. V was cut by 8 bases and J by 5 bases, with 10 bases left in between. The CDR3 sequence is CASGRSDNEQFF. CDR3 coding DNA: TGTGCCAGCGGCAGGTCGGACAATGAGCAGTTCTTC.

This clonotype was seen only a few times. This chain's CDR3 is CASSLDVEGYNEQFF. As DNA, the CDR3 is TGTGCCAGCAGCTTAGACGTTGAGGGTTACAATGAGCAGTTCTTC. This chain links TRBV11-2 with TRBJ2-1, with D possibly matching TRBD2 (5 bases). Trimming took 0 bases from V and 4 from J, leaving 10 bases between them. The CDR3 contains 15 residues. Germline loops: CDR1 SGHAT, CDR2 FQNNGV.

This clonotype occurred many times. V gene TRBV14 combines with J gene TRBJ2-1; 11 positions match TRBD2. Trimming at V came to 4 bases and at J to 9 bases, leaving 5 bases not matched to a gene. The CDR3 is 14 residues long. The germline gives CDR1 SGHDN, CDR2 FVKESK. CDR3 amino acids: CASSLTGTSGEQFF. The CDR3 DNA is TGTGCCAGCAGCCTCACCGGGACTAGCGGTGAGCAGTTCTTC.

A few counts support this clonotype. This sequence joins TRBV6-5 and TRBJ2-3; D gene uncertain. Trimming took 2 bases from V and 2 from J, leaving 8 bases between them. From germline, CDR1 is MNHEY and CDR2 SVGAGI. The CDR3 has 14 amino acids. This CDR3 is CASSYAQHTDTQYF. CDR3 sequence (DNA): TGTGCCAGCAGTTACGCGCAGCACACAGATACGCAGTATTTT.

The rearrangement uses TRBV7-2 and TRBJ2-3, with 9 bases that match TRBD2. The V segment lost 5 bases and the J segment 3 bases; nucleotides outside the gene matches: 9. This CDR3 contains 16 residues. The germline V gene encodes CDR1 SGHTA and CDR2 FQGNSA. This chain's CDR3 is CASSTSGYPQTDTQYF. CDR3 sequence (DNA): TGTGCCAGCAGCACTAGCGGGTACCCACAGACAGATACGCAGTATTTT.

The J gene is TRBJ2-2, the V gene TRBV20-1; 9 bases are shared with TRBD1. Germline V lookup: CDR1 DFQATT, CDR2 SNEGSKA (reference sequence). The V gene end was trimmed by 6 bases and the J gene end by 4 bases; junction bases not matched to a gene: 3. This CDR3 is 13 amino acids long. The CDR3 region is CSAGDRATGELFF. CDR3 coding DNA: TGCAGTGCGGGGGACAGGGCCACCGGGGAGCTGTTTTTT.

The genes are TRBV27 and TRBJ2-1; the match to TRBD2 covers 7 bases. Germline CDR1 is MNHEY and CDR2 is SMNVEV (reference sequence). This CDR3 comprises 16 residues. J lost 0 bases, V lost 1 base, and 3 bases had no gene match. The CDR3 spells CASSLFGGGSYNEQFF. CDR3 sequence (DNA): TGTGCCAGCAGTTTATTTGGCGGGGGCTCCTACAATGAGCAGTTCTTC.

The rearrangement links TRBV4-3 to TRBJ1-1; D perhaps matches TRBD1 (5 bases). V lost 0 bases to trimming and J lost 6 bases, with 17 bases between them. The CDR3 is 16 amino acids. Per germline, CDR1 LGHNA and CDR2 YSLEER. The DNA of the CDR3 is TGCGCCAGCAGCCAAGATCTTTGGAGGGACGAGGCTGAAGCTTTCTTT. The encoded protein is CASSQDLWRDEAEAFF.

This clonotype was observed at least ten times. J is TRBJ2-1 and V is TRBV20-1; no clear D. CDR1 is DFQATT, CDR2 SNEGSKA, per germline (reference sequence). V was trimmed by 3 bases and J by 6 bases, leaving 21 bases between them. The CDR3 has 16 residues. CDR3 sequence reads: CSASGVGAAPVNEQFF. Written as DNA, the CDR3 is TGCAGTGCTAGCGGCGTCGGAGCCGCCCCTGTCAATGAGCAGTTCTTC.

Ten or more counts support this clonotype. V and J are TRBV5-5 and TRBJ1-1, with D unresolved. The CDR3 is 11 residues long. Trimming shortened V by 3 bases and J by 4 bases, and 4 bases separated the two germline ends. The germline V gene has CDR1 SGHKS and CDR2 YYEKEE (reference sequence). The DNA for the CDR3 is TGTGCCAGCAGCTCGCCCACTGAAGCTTTCTTT. It specifies CASSSPTEAFF. The full variable domain, in which reference TRBV5-5 and TRBJ1-1 provide the parts outside the CDR3, is DAGVTQSPTHLIKTRGQQVTLRCSPISGHKSVSWYQQVLGQGPQFIFQYYEKEERGRGNFPDRFSARQFPNYSSELNVNALLLGDSALYLCASSSPTEAFFGQGTRLTVV.

This clonotype was observed a few times. The rearrangement joins TRBV4-2 to TRBJ2-1; 9 nucleotides align to TRBD2. The CDR3 spans 16 residues. Germline V gene sequence: CDR1 LGHNA, CDR2 YNFKEQ. The V segment lost 4 bases and the J segment 5 bases; nucleotides outside the gene matches: 9. This CDR3 reads CASSPAGGGNDNEQFF. For the CDR3, the DNA is TGTGCCAGCAGCCCTGCGGGAGGGGGCAACGACAATGAGCAGTTCTTC.

This clonotype has just a few counts. The chain recombines TRBV18 with TRBJ2-7; D is unresolved. Germline values: CDR1 KGHSH, CDR2 LQKENI. Trimming left V 6 bases short and J 5 bases short, with 11 bases between. The CDR3 is 12 amino acids. The CDR3 loop is CASSPNYNEQYF. In DNA, the CDR3 is TGTGCCAGCTCCCCTAATTACAACGAGCAGTACTTC.

This clonotype was detected a few times. The chain couples TRBV7-6 to TRBJ2-3; no firm D call. This CDR3 is 13 amino acids long. Germline-derived CDR1 and CDR2 are SGHVS and FNYEAQ. With 4 bases removed from V and 2 bases from J, the gap between germline ends came to 7 bases. The DNA for the CDR3 is TGTGCCAGCAGCTACCACTCCACAGATACGCAGTATTTT. Residues: CASSYHSTDTQYF.

This clonotype was seen repeatedly, ten times or more. This chain uses TRBV2 with TRBJ2-7; tentative D call: TRBD1 (5 bases). Germline V gives CDR1 SNHLY, CDR2 FYNNEI. V was shortened by 8 bases and J by 5 bases, with 19 bases between the two germline ends. This CDR3 has 14 amino acids. The CDR3 spells CASSPYGALNEQYF. In DNA, the CDR3 is TGTGCCAGCTCTCCCTATGGGGCCTTAAACGAGCAGTACTTC.

As DNA, the CDR3 is TGTGCCAGCAGCCGGGTGTCGAATAATTCACCCCTCCACTTT. It translates to CASSRVSNNSPLHF. The chain has TRBV7-9 and TRBJ1-6; unclear D gene. CDR1 and CDR2 from the germline V gene are SEHNR and FQNEAQ (reference sequence). There are 14 residues in the CDR3. The germline V and J ends were trimmed by 5 bases and 5 bases, with 10 bases remaining between them.

Note on this clonotype: No conserved phenylalanine or tryptophan ends this CDR3, so it is likely a read error. The rearrangement joins TRBV4-1 to TRBJ2-3; D gene uncertain. Germline CDR1 and CDR2: MGHRA and YSYEKL. The CDR3 sequence is 14 residues long. V lost 0 bases to trimming and J lost 1 base, with 5 bases between them. In DNA, the CDR3 is TGCGCCAGCAGCCAAGAAGAAGGCACAGATACGCAGTATTCT. Translating gives CASSQEEGTDTQYS.

In this sample, this clonotype turned up many times. This chain joins TRBV5-6 and TRBJ2-1, with 10 bases that match TRBD2. Trimming removed 3 bases from V and 8 bases from J; junction bases left unmatched: 17. The CDR3 is 18 amino acids. Germline V lookup: CDR1 SGHDT, CDR2 YYEEEE. The CDR3 DNA is TGTGCCAGCAGCTCGCCCACCGTTCTAGCGGGAGATAGAGATGAGCAGTTCTTC. Its translation is CASSSPTVLAGDRDEQFF. The full variable domain, in which reference TRBV5-6 and TRBJ2-1 provide the parts outside the CDR3, is DAGVTQSPTHLIKTRGQQVTLRCSPKSGHDTVSWYQQALGQGPQFIFQYYEEEERQRGNFPDRFSGHQFPNYSSELNVNALLLGDSALYLCASSSPTVLAGDRDEQFFGPGTRLTVL.